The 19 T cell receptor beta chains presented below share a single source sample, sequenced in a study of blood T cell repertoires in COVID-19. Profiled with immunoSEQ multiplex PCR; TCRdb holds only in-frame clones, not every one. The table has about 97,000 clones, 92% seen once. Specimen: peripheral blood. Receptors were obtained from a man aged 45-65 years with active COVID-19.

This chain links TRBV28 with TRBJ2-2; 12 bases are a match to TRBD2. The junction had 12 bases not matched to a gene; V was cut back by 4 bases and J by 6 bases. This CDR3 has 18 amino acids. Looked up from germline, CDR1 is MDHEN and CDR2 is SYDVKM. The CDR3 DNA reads TGTGCCAGCAGTTCATCCGGGACTAGCGGGTATGGTCCCGGGGAGCTGTTTTTT. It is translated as CASSSSGTSGYGPGELFF.

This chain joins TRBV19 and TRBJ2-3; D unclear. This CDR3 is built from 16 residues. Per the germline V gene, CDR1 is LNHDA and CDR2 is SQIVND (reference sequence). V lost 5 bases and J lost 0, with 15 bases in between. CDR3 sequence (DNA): TGTGCCAGTAGTGCGAGATTGGTGCGTAGCACAGATACGCAGTATTTT. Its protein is CASSARLVRSTDTQYF.

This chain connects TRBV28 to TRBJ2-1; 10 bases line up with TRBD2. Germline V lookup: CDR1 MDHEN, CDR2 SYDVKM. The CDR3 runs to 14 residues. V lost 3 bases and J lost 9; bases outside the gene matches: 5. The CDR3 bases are TGTGCCAGCAGTTTGGGACTAGCGCCAGTTGAGCAGTTCTTC. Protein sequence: CASSLGLAPVEQFF.

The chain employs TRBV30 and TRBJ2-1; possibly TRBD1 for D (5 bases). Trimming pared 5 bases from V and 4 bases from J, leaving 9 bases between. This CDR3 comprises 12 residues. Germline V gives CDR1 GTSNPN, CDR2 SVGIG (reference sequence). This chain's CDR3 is CAWGAEYNEQFF. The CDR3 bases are TGTGCCTGGGGGGCAGAATACAATGAGCAGTTCTTC. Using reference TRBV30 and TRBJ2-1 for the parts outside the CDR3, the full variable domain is SQTIHQWPATLVQPVGSPLSLECTVEGTSNPNLYWYRQAAGRGLQLLFYSVGIGQISSEVPQNLSASRPQDRQFILSSKKLLLSDSGFYLCAWGAEYNEQFFGPGTRLTVL.

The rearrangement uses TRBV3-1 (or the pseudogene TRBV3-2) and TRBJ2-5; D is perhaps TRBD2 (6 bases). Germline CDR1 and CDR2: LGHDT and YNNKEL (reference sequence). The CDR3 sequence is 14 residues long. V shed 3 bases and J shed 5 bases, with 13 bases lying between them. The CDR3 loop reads CASSQGGVGETQYF. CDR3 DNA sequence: TGTGCCAGCAGCCAGGGGGGAGTAGGCGAGACCCAGTACTTC.

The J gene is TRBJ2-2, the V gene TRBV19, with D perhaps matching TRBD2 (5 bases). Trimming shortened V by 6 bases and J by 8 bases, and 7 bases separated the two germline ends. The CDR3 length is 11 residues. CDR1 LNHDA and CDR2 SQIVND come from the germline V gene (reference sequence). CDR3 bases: TGTGCCAGTAGCGGGGAAGGGGAGCTGTTTTTT. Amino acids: CASSGEGELFF.

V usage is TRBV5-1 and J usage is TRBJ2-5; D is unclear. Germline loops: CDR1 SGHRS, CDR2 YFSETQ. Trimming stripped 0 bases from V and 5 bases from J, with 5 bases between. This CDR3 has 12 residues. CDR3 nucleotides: TGCGCCAGCAGCTTGGACCGGGAGACCCAGTACTTC. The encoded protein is CASSLDRETQYF.

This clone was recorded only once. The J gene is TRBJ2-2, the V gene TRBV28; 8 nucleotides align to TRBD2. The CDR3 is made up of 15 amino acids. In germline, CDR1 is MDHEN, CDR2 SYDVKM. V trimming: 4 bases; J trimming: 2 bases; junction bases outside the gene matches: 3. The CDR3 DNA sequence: TGTGCCAGCAGTTGGGTAGCGGGAAACACCGGGGAGCTGTTTTTT. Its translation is CASSWVAGNTGELFF.

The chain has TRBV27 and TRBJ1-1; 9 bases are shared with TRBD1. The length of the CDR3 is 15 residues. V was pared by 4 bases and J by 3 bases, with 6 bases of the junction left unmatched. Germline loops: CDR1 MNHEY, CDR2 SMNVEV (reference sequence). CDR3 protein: CASSWGTGRDTEAFF. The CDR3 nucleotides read TGTGCCAGCAGTTGGGGGACAGGGAGGGACACTGAAGCTTTCTTT.

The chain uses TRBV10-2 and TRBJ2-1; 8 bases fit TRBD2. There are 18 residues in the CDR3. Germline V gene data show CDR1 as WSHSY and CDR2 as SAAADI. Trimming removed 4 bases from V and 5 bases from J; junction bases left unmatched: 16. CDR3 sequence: CASSVLNPGLVAHNEQFF. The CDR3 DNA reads TGCGCCAGCAGTGTATTAAACCCGGGACTAGTCGCCCACAATGAGCAGTTCTTC.

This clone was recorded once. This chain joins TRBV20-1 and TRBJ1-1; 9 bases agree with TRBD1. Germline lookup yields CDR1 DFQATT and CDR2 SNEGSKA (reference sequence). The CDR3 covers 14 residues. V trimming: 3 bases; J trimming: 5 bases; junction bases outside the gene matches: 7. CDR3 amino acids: CSASNRGPGTEAFF. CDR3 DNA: TGCAGTGCTAGTAACAGGGGGCCGGGTACTGAAGCTTTCTTT.

The CDR3 DNA follows: TGTGCCAGCAGTAGACAGGAGCTTAACATGAACACTGAAGCTTTCTTT. It codes for CASSRQELNMNTEAFF. The V and J genes are TRBV2 and TRBJ1-1; TRBD1 might be the D (6 bases). Germline V gene lookup returns CDR1 SNHLY and CDR2 FYNNEI. CDR3 length equals 16 residues. Trimming removed 5 bases at V and 0 bases at J, with 16 bases between.

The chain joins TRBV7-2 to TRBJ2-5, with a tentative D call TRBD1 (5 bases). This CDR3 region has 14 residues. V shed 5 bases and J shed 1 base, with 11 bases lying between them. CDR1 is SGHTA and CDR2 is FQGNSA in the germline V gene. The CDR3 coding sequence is TGTGCCAGCAGCGCCTCACAGGCCCAAGAGACCCAGTACTTC. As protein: CASSASQAQETQYF.

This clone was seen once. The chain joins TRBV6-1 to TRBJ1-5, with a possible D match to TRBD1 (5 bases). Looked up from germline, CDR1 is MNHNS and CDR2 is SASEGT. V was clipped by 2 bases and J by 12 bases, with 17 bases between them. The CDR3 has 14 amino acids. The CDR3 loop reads CASSESSLRRGQHF. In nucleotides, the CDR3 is TGTGCCAGCAGTGAATCATCTCTAAGGAGGGGCCAGCATTTT.

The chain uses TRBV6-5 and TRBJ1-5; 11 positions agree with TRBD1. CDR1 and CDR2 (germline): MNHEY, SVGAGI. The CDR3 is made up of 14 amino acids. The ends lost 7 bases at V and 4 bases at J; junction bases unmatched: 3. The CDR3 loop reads CASIGTGGNQPQHF. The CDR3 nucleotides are TGTGCCAGCATTGGGACAGGGGGGAATCAGCCCCAGCATTTT.

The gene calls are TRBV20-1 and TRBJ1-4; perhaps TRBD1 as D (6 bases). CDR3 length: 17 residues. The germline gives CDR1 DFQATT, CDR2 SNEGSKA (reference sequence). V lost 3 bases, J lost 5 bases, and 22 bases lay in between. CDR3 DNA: TGCAGTGCTAGTAAAATATGGGGGCAGGGAAGCAATGAAAAACTGTTTTTT. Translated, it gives CSASKIWGQGSNEKLFF.

CDR3 sequence reads: CAWKLGQQSHKETQYF. CDR3 bases: TGTGCCTGGAAGCTTGGCCAACAGAGTCATAAAGAGACCCAGTACTTC. This sequence joins TRBV30 and TRBJ2-5; D call uncertain. The CDR3 is 16 amino acids. Trimming took 4 bases from V and 3 from J, leaving 21 bases between them. The V gene's germline CDR1 is GTSNPN and CDR2 SVGIG (reference sequence).

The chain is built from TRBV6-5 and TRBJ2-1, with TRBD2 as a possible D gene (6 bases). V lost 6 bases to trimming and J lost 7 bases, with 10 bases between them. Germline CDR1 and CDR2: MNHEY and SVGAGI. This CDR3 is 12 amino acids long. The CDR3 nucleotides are TGTGCCAGCAGACGACTAGGAAATGAGCAGTTCTTC. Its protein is CASRRLGNEQFF.

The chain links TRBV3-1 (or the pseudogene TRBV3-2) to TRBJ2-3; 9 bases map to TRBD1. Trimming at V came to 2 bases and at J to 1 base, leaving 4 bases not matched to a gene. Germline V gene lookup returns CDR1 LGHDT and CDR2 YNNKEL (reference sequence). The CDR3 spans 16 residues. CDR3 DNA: TGTGCCAGCAGCCAACTTACAGGGGGCGGCACAGATACGCAGTATTTT. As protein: CASSQLTGGGTDTQYF.